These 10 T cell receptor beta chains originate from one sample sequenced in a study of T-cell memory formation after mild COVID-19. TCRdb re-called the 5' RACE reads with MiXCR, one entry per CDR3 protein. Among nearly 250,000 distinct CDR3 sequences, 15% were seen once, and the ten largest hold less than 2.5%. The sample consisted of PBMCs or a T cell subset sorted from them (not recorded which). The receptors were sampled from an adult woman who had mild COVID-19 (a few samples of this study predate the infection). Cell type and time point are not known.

CDR3 nucleotides: TGTGCCAGCAGCTTAGAGCTAGCGGGAAACTACGAGCAGTACTTC. This translates into CASSLELAGNYEQYF. The chain joins TRBV7-8 to TRBJ2-7; 9 bases are a match to TRBD2. After removal of 1 base from V and 3 bases from J, the junction contained 4 bases not matched to a gene. This CDR3 comprises 15 residues. Per the germline V gene, CDR1 is SGHVS and CDR2 is FQNEAQ.

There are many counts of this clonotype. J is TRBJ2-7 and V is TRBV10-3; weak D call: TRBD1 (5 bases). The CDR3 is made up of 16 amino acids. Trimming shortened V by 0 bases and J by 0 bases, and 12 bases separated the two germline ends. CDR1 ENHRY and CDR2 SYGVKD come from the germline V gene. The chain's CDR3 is CAISESKGRTSYEQYF. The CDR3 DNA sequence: TGTGCCATCAGTGAGTCTAAGGGGCGCACCTCCTACGAGCAGTACTTC.

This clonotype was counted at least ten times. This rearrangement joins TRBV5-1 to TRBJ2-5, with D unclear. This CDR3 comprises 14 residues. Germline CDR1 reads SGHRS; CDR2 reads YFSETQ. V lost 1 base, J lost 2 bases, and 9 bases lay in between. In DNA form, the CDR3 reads TGCGCCAGCAGCTTGACAACAGCTCAAGAGACCCAGTACTTC. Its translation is CASSLTTAQETQYF. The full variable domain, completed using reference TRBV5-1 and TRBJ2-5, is KAGVTQTPRYLIKTRGQQVTLSCSPISGHRSVSWYQQTPGQGLQFLFEYFSETQRNKGNFPGRFSGRQFSNSRSEMNVSTLELGDSALYLCASSLTTAQETQYFGPGTRLLVL.

The chain's CDR3 is CASSHRQSTIYF. CDR3 DNA sequence: TGTGCCAGCAGCCATCGCCAGTCAACCATATATTTT. The chain combines TRBV3-1 with TRBJ1-3; no reliable D call. Germline values: CDR1 LGHDT, CDR2 YNNKEL (reference sequence). V was trimmed by 3 bases and J by 10 bases, leaving 10 bases between them. This CDR3 has 12 residues.

The CDR3 DNA is TGTGCCAGCAGAAGTCCGAACACTGAAGCTTTCTTT. Its protein is CASRSPNTEAFF. The gene calls are TRBV12-3 or TRBV12-4 and TRBJ1-1; D call uncertain. CDR3 length equals 12 residues. V was shortened by 6 bases and J by 1 base, with 6 bases between the two germline ends.

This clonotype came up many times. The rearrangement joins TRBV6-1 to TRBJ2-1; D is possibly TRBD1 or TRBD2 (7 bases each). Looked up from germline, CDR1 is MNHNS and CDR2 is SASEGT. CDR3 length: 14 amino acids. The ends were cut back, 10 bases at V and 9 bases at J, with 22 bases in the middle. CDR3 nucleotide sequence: TGTGCCACCTACCGGGACAGAGGGGGGGGTGAGCAGTTCTTC. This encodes CATYRDRGGGEQFF.

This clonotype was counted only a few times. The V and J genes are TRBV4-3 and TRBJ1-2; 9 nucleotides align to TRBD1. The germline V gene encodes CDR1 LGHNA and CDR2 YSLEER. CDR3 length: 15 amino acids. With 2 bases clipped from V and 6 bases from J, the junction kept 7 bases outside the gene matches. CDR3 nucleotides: TGCGCCAGCAGCCAACTTGACCGGGACAGGGATGGCTACACCTTC. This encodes CASSQLDRDRDGYTF.

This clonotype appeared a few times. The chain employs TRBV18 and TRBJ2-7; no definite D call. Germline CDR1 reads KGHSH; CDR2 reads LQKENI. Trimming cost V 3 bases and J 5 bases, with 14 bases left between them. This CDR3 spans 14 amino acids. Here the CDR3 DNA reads TGTGCCAGCTCACCCCGGGCCAATCCCCACGAGCAGTACTTC. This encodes CASSPRANPHEQYF.

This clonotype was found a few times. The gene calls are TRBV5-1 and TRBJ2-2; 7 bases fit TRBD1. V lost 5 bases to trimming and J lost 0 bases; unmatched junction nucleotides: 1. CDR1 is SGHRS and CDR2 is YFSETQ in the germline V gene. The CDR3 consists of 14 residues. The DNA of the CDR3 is TGCGCCAGCAGGAGGGGGCCGAACACCGGGGAGCTGTTTTTT. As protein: CASRRGPNTGELFF.

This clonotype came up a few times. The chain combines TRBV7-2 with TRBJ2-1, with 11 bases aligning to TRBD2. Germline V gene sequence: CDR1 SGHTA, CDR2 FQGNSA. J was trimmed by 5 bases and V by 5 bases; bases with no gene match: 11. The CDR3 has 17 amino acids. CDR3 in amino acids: CASSRTFSGRGDNEQFF. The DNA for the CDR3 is TGTGCCAGCAGCCGTACTTTTAGCGGGAGGGGGGACAATGAGCAGTTCTTC.